The 8 T cell receptor beta chains below were found in one sample sequenced in a study of radiotherapy plus CTLA-4 blockade in lung cancer. Assay: immunoSEQ multiplex PCR; the TCRdb copy retains only in-frame clones and omits some. The sample holds approximately 85,000 clones, about 86% seen once. The source material was peripheral blood, sampled from a patient treated with radiotherapy plus ipilimumab. These receptors were obtained from a human donor with non-small cell lung cancer who had a partial response to radiotherapy plus ipilimumab.

This chain links TRBV29-1 with TRBJ1-1, with D unresolved. The germline CDR1 and CDR2 sequences are SQVTM and ANQGSEA. This CDR3 comprises 14 residues. V was cut by 7 bases and J by 3 bases, with 18 bases left in between. The CDR3 nucleotides read TGCAGCGCCCGAGGGAGCAGCGGGGACACTGAAGCTTTCTTT. Its protein product is CSARGSSGDTEAFF.

J is TRBJ2-2 and V is TRBV15, with D possibly being TRBD1 (5 bases). Germline loops: CDR1 LNHNV, CDR2 YYDKDF (reference sequence). The CDR3 is 15 amino acids. Trimming cost V 0 bases and J 6 bases, with 11 bases left between them. The CDR3 reads CATSRDGREAGELFF. CDR3 nucleotides: TGTGCCACCAGCAGAGATGGCAGGGAAGCCGGGGAGCTGTTTTTT.

The CDR3 sequence is CASSIAPGGQPQHF. In DNA, the CDR3 is TGTGCCAGCAGTATTGCTCCAGGGGGTCAGCCCCAGCATTTT. This chain connects TRBV6-1 to TRBJ1-5, with 7 nucleotides matching TRBD1. The CDR3 runs 14 residues. The ends lost 5 bases at V and 6 bases at J; junction bases unmatched: 7. CDR1 and CDR2 from the germline V gene are MNHNS and SASEGT.

The chain is built from TRBV6-5 and TRBJ1-3, with 7 nucleotides matching TRBD1. This CDR3 has 14 residues. Germline loops: CDR1 MNHEY, CDR2 SVGAGI. The trim removed 6 bases at V and 0 bases at J, leaving 2 bases unmatched. The CDR3: CASRDRSSGNTIYF. The CDR3 nucleotides read TGTGCCAGCAGGGACAGGTCCTCTGGAAACACCATATATTTT.

The chain uses TRBV27 and TRBJ1-5; tentative D call: TRBD1 (6 bases). V shed 6 bases and J shed 4 bases, with 10 bases lying between them. The CDR3 contains 13 residues. Germline V gives CDR1 MNHEY, CDR2 SMNVEV (reference sequence). The CDR3 coding sequence is TGTGCCAGCAGGCACCAGGGGAATCAGCCCCAGCATTTT. This encodes CASRHQGNQPQHF.

The rearrangement joins TRBV11-3 to TRBJ2-3; D may be TRBD2 (6 bases). Germline values: CDR1 SGHNT, CDR2 YENEEA. The V gene lost 3 bases and the J gene lost 1 base, with 11 bases spanning the gap. This CDR3 spans 15 amino acids. This CDR3 reads CASSLLGSGTDTQYF. Here the CDR3 DNA reads TGTGCCAGCAGCTTGCTCGGGAGTGGCACAGATACGCAGTATTTT. The full variable domain, with the rest looked up from reference TRBV11-3 and TRBJ2-3, is EAGVVQSPRYKIIEKKQPVAFWCNPISGHNTLYWYLQNLGQGPELLIRYENEEAVDDSQLPKDRFSAERLKGVDSTLKIQPAELGDSAVYLCASSLLGSGTDTQYFGPGTRLTVL.

V is TRBV2 and J is TRBJ1-3, with 7 bases identical to TRBD1. This CDR3 has 16 amino acids. Trimming cost V 3 bases and J 4 bases; bases outside gene matches: 9. From germline, CDR1 is SNHLY and CDR2 FYNNEI. DNA of the CDR3: TGTGCCAGCAGTGAGACACAGGGGCTCTTAGGAAACACCATATATTTT. This encodes CASSETQGLLGNTIYF.

CDR3 nucleotide sequence: TGTGCCAGCAGCTTCGGGACAGGGGGCTACGAGCAGTACTTC. Protein sequence: CASSFGTGGYEQYF. The V and J genes are TRBV5-5 and TRBJ2-7; 11 nucleotides agree with TRBD1. From germline, CDR1 is SGHKS and CDR2 YYEKEE (reference sequence). The CDR3 has 14 amino acids. J lost 3 bases, V lost 2 bases, and 1 base had no gene match.